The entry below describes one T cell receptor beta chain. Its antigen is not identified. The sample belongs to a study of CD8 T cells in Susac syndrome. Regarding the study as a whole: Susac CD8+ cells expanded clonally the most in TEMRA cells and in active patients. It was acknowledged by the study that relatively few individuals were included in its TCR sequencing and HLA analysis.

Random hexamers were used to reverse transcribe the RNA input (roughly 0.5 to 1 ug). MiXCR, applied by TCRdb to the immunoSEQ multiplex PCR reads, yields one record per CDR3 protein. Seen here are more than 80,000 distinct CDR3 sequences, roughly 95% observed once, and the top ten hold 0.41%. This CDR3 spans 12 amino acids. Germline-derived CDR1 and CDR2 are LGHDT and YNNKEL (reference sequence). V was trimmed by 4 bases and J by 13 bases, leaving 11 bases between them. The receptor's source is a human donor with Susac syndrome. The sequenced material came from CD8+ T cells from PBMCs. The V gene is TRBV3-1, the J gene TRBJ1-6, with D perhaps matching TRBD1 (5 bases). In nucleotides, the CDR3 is TGTGCCAGCAGCCCCACGGGGCTCCCCCTCCACTTT. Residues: CASSPTGLPLHF.